What follows are 31 T cell receptor beta chains derived from one specimen sequenced in a study of human T cells and chemical hapten exposure. Indicated time point: pre-sensitization, week 0. This sample's treatment: therapeutic diphenylcyclopropenone sensitization with weekly scalp DPC. TCRdb passed the RACE reads through MiXCR, listing each CDR3 protein once. The data hold tens of thousands of distinct CDR3 sequences, with around 9.5% observed a single time. Material: whole blood, obtained in connection with sensitization to the hapten diphenylcyclopropenone (DPC). The receptors stem from a woman between 35 and 50 years old with alopecia areata. Some clones in this sample may be carry-over from other donors' samples.

This rearrangement joins TRBV7-9 to TRBJ2-7; no reliable D call. Germline assignment: CDR1 SEHNR and CDR2 FQNEAQ (reference sequence). The V end was cut by 5 bases, the J end by 2 bases, with 16 bases between. The CDR3 spans 15 residues. The CDR3 nucleotides read TGTGCCAGCAGCGCCACGGGCCTTCGAACCTACGAGCAGTACTTC. Translating gives CASSATGLRTYEQYF.

The rearrangement links TRBV28 to TRBJ2-3, with D perhaps TRBD2 (5 bases). V lost 7 bases and J lost 3, with 11 bases in between. CDR1 and CDR2 from the germline V gene are MDHEN and SYDVKM. This CDR3 has 13 residues. The chain's CDR3 is CASTPPGTDTQYF. The CDR3 DNA sequence: TGTGCCAGCACCCCCCCGGGAACAGATACGCAGTATTTT.

The chain employs TRBV29-1 and TRBJ1-1; no reliable D call. Deletions cut 4 bases from V and 4 bases from J, with 13 bases between. CDR3 length: 13 residues. Germline CDR1 reads SQVTM; CDR2 reads ANQGSEA. The CDR3 DNA is TGCAGCGTTGGTCAGATGCGGGGCACTGAAGCTTTCTTT. It is translated as CSVGQMRGTEAFF.

This clonotype was picked up a small number of times. This rearrangement joins TRBV7-8 to TRBJ2-7, with 8 bases that match TRBD1. Per the germline V gene, CDR1 is SGHVS and CDR2 is FQNEAQ. The CDR3 length is 16 residues. Losses at the gene ends were 0 bases for V and 5 bases for J; bases not matched to a gene: 9. The CDR3 spells CASSLAWAQGAHEQYF. CDR3 in DNA: TGTGCCAGCAGCTTAGCCTGGGCTCAGGGGGCCCACGAGCAGTACTTC.

This clonotype appeared many times. This chain connects TRBV5-1 to TRBJ1-6, with D hard to call. The germline V gene encodes CDR1 SGHRS and CDR2 YFSETQ. This CDR3 has 18 residues. Trimming removed 0 bases from V and 0 bases from J, with 13 bases in between. The CDR3 bases are TGCGCCAGCAGCTTGGTCGGGTCCCGAAGCTCCTATAATTCACCCCTCCACTTT. It translates to CASSLVGSRSSYNSPLHF. The variable domain in full, completed from reference TRBV5-1 and TRBJ1-6, reads KAGVTQTPRYLIKTRGQQVTLSCSPISGHRSVSWYQQTPGQGLQFLFEYFSETQRNKGNFPGRFSGRQFSNSRSEMNVSTLELGDSALYLCASSLVGSRSSYNSPLHFGNGTRLTVT.

The V gene is TRBV7-9, the J gene TRBJ2-1; 7 bases match TRBD1. CDR3 length: 15 amino acids. V lost 5 bases to trimming and J lost 0 bases; unmatched junction nucleotides: 4. Looked up from germline, CDR1 is SEHNR and CDR2 is FQNEAQ (reference sequence). CDR3: CASSPWDSSYNEQFF. CDR3 in DNA: TGTGCCAGCAGCCCATGGGACAGCTCCTACAATGAGCAGTTCTTC. The whole variable domain, filled in from reference TRBV7-9 and TRBJ2-1, reads DTGVSQNPRHKITKRGQNVTFRCDPISEHNRLYWYRQTLGQGPEFLTYFQNEAQLEKSRLLSDRFSAERPKGSFSTLEIQRTEQGDSAMYLCASSPWDSSYNEQFFGPGTRLTVL.

Many counts were recorded for this clonotype. The chain recombines TRBV11-2 with TRBJ2-4; perhaps D is TRBD1 or TRBD2 (5 bases each). Germline V gene lookup returns CDR1 SGHAT and CDR2 FQNNGV. Between the trimmed V and J ends, which lost 1 base and 10 bases, there was a span of 8 bases. The CDR3 contains 12 residues. The CDR3 DNA follows: TGTGCCAGCAGCTTAGCGGGGCAGATTCAGTACTTC. It specifies CASSLAGQIQYF.

This clonotype was seen more than once but under ten times. The rearrangement uses TRBV6-2 or TRBV6-3 and TRBJ1-1, with a possible D match to TRBD1 (5 bases). The CDR3 spans 16 residues. The V end was cut by 8 bases, the J end by 2 bases, with 21 bases between. Germline V lookup: CDR1 MNHEY, CDR2 SVGEGT. In DNA, the CDR3 is TGTGCCAGCGGTGGACATCTTTTGCGGCGCAACACTGAAGCTTTCTTT. Its protein is CASGGHLLRRNTEAFF.

This clonotype was detected many times. The chain employs TRBV7-2 and TRBJ1-3; D ambiguous. The CDR3 sequence is 13 residues long. Trimming removed 6 bases from V and 4 bases from J, with 10 bases in between. The germline CDR1 and CDR2 sequences are SGHTA and FQGNSA. CDR3 residues: CASSYIPGNTIYF. The DNA of the CDR3 is TGTGCCAGCAGTTATATCCCCGGAAACACCATATATTTT.

The V and J genes are TRBV7-2 and TRBJ2-3, with unresolved D. This CDR3 contains 12 residues. V was pared by 5 bases and J by 2 bases, with 5 bases between. CDR1 and CDR2 from the germline V gene are SGHTA and FQGNSA. CDR3 coding DNA: TGTGCCAGCAGCCCCAACACAGATACGCAGTATTTT. As protein: CASSPNTDTQYF.

This clonotype was seen a handful of times. The chain has TRBV6-2 or TRBV6-3 and TRBJ1-2; TRBD1 is a possible D gene (5 bases). The CDR3 totals 14 residues. Germline-derived CDR1 and CDR2 are MNHEY and SVGEGT. Deletions cut 0 bases from V and 4 bases from J, with 9 bases between. CDR3 residues: CASSYSMGPYGYTF. As DNA, the CDR3 is TGTGCCAGCAGTTACTCCATGGGGCCCTATGGCTACACCTTC.

This clonotype was picked up many times. The V and J genes are TRBV10-3 and TRBJ2-7; D is undetermined. CDR3 length equals 13 residues. Germline loops: CDR1 ENHRY, CDR2 SYGVKD. V lost 10 bases, J lost 3 bases, and 16 bases lay in between. The DNA for the CDR3 is TGTGCCACCCATGGCGGACCGAGCTACGAGCAGTACTTC. Protein product: CATHGGPSYEQYF.

This clonotype was counted at least ten times. V and J are TRBV5-1 and TRBJ1-1; D gene unclear. CDR1 and CDR2 (germline): SGHRS, YFSETQ. V was trimmed by 4 bases and J by 3 bases, leaving 4 bases between them. This CDR3 is built from 11 residues. CDR3 residues: CASSRDTEAFF. The CDR3, as DNA: TGCGCCAGCAGCCGGGACACTGAAGCTTTCTTT.

This clonotype was counted many times. The chain employs TRBV5-6 and TRBJ2-1; D is uncertain. CDR3 length: 9 amino acids. V was cut by 4 bases and J by 15 bases, with 8 bases left in between. Germline V gives CDR1 SGHDT, CDR2 YYEEEE. The CDR3 DNA reads as TGTGCCAGCAGCCAGGAGACGTTCTTC. Its translation is CASSQETFF.

The sample holds a few counts of this clonotype. The rearrangement joins TRBV5-1 to TRBJ1-2; tentative D call: TRBD1 (5 bases). The CDR3 consists of 13 residues. Trimming took 2 bases from V and 8 from J, leaving 13 bases between them. Germline values: CDR1 SGHRS, CDR2 YFSETQ. The CDR3 region is CASSFREFEGYTF. The CDR3 coding sequence is TGCGCCAGCAGCTTCAGGGAATTCGAGGGCTACACCTTC. Full variable domain (missing parts from reference TRBV5-1 and TRBJ1-2): KAGVTQTPRYLIKTRGQQVTLSCSPISGHRSVSWYQQTPGQGLQFLFEYFSETQRNKGNFPGRFSGRQFSNSRSEMNVSTLELGDSALYLCASSFREFEGYTFGSGTRLTVV.

The chain combines TRBV5-1 with TRBJ2-7; 7 nucleotides agree with TRBD2. Trimming at V came to 0 bases and at J to 2 bases, leaving 2 bases not matched to a gene. Germline CDR1 SGHRS, CDR2 YFSETQ. There are 14 residues in the CDR3. DNA for the CDR3: TGCGCCAGCAGCTTGGGGACTAGTCCCTACGAGCAGTACTTC. As protein: CASSLGTSPYEQYF.

This clonotype was seen repeatedly, ten times or more. V is TRBV4-2 and J is TRBJ2-5, with a tentative D call TRBD2 (5 bases). This CDR3 is 16 amino acids long. The germline gives CDR1 LGHNA, CDR2 YNFKEQ. V was pared by 4 bases and J by 5 bases, with 20 bases between. Written as DNA, the CDR3 is TGTGCCAGCAGCCCCGACGGGAACGAGTTGCTGGAGACCCAGTACTTC. This codes for CASSPDGNELLETQYF.

There are many counts of this clonotype. The chain joins TRBV7-6 to TRBJ1-1, with 8 positions matching TRBD1. After removal of 4 bases from V and 8 bases from J, the junction contained 6 bases not matched to a gene. The CDR3 is 13 residues long. CDR1 is SGHVS, CDR2 FNYEAQ, per germline. In nucleotides, the CDR3 is TGTGCCAGCAGCTCTAGGACAGGGAGGGAAGCTTTCTTT. This sequence encodes CASSSRTGREAFF.

Points on this clonotype: A much larger clone lies one base from this, so it may be a read error. Written as DNA, the CDR3 is TGTGCCAACAGCCAAGATCGGGGAGGGGCGGACAATGAGCAGTTCTTC. This codes for CANSQDRGGADNEQFF. The rearrangement uses TRBV3-1 and TRBJ2-1; TRBD2 aligns across 7 bases. Germline CDR1 and CDR2: LGHDT and YNNKEL (reference sequence). This CDR3 has 16 amino acids.

This clonotype showed up many times. CDR3 sequence reads: CASSQDRRGWFETQYF. The CDR3 DNA is TGCGCCAGCAGCCAAGATCGGCGGGGGTGGTTTGAAACGCAGTATTTT. The chain carries TRBV4-3 and TRBJ2-3; 7 positions agree with TRBD2. With 0 bases clipped from V and 9 bases from J, the junction kept 12 bases outside the gene matches. The CDR3 is 16 amino acids. Germline V gene sequence: CDR1 LGHNA, CDR2 YSLEER.

This chain uses TRBV20-1 with TRBJ1-2; perhaps TRBD1 as D (5 bases). The germline V gene has CDR1 DFQATT and CDR2 SNEGSKA (reference sequence). The CDR3 spans 13 residues. With 8 bases removed from V and 3 bases from J, the gap between germline ends came to 16 bases. CDR3 amino acids: CSSRLGRYYGYTF. For the CDR3, the DNA is TGCAGTTCCCGACTGGGACGGTACTATGGCTACACCTTC.

This clonotype has more than one count but fewer than ten. V and J are TRBV7-6 and TRBJ1-2; D not certain. Germline V lookup: CDR1 SGHVS, CDR2 FNYEAQ. Trimming pared 5 bases from V and 6 bases from J, leaving 7 bases between. The CDR3 sequence is 11 residues long. The CDR3 sequence is CASSRSDGYTF. The CDR3 DNA reads as TGTGCCAGCAGCCGATCAGATGGCTACACCTTC.

This clonotype was found many times. The chain uses TRBV7-6 and TRBJ2-3; the D is unclear. V lost 2 bases, J lost 0 bases, and 12 bases lay in between. This CDR3 has 16 amino acids. Per the germline V gene, CDR1 is SGHVS and CDR2 is FNYEAQ. CDR3 sequence reads: CASSLNPPASTDTQYF. The CDR3 DNA follows: TGTGCCAGCAGCTTAAACCCCCCCGCTAGCACAGATACGCAGTATTTT.

This clonotype was recorded a few times. V usage is TRBV29-1 and J usage is TRBJ1-4; D is perhaps TRBD1 (5 bases). This CDR3 has 14 residues. In germline, CDR1 is SQVTM, CDR2 ANQGSEA. Trimming shortened V by 6 bases and J by 8 bases, and 19 bases separated the two germline ends. The CDR3 protein is CSVNFPDTYEKLFF. As DNA, the CDR3 is TGCAGCGTCAATTTTCCGGACACGTACGAAAAACTGTTTTTT.

This clonotype was seen a handful of times. V usage is TRBV12-5 and J usage is TRBJ2-2; D might be TRBD2 (5 bases). The CDR3 loop spans 15 amino acids. The germline V gene has CDR1 LGHNT and CDR2 FRNRAP. V shed 3 bases and J shed 4 bases, with 12 bases lying between them. The CDR3 nucleotides are TGTGCTAGTGGTTTAAGCCTGAGCGGCACCGGGGAGCTGTTTTTT. This gives the protein CASGLSLSGTGELFF.

This clonotype has ten or more counts. In DNA, the CDR3 is TGTGCCAGCAGAGGCCGCTCTGGAAACACCATATATTTT. Translating gives CASRGRSGNTIYF. V is TRBV2 and J is TRBJ1-3; no clear D gene. Trimming stripped 6 bases from V and 0 bases from J, with 6 bases between. The CDR3 is 13 amino acids. The germline CDR1 and CDR2 sequences are SNHLY and FYNNEI.

This clonotype was recorded a few times. The V and J genes are TRBV28 and TRBJ2-7, with D maybe TRBD1 (7 bases). Looked up from germline, CDR1 is MDHEN and CDR2 is SYDVKM. V was shortened by 8 bases and J by 4 bases, with 18 bases between the two germline ends. CDR3 length: 14 amino acids. The CDR3 spells CASWDSTGLYEQYF. CDR3 DNA: TGTGCCAGCTGGGACTCGACAGGGCTATACGAGCAGTACTTC.

This clonotype was detected a few times. The chain recombines TRBV3-1 with TRBJ2-5; D is uncertain. The V end was cut by 0 bases, the J end by 2 bases, with 13 bases between. Germline V gene lookup returns CDR1 LGHDT and CDR2 YNNKEL (reference sequence). This CDR3 is built from 16 residues. The CDR3 sequence is CASSQEHGYAQETQYF. The CDR3 nucleotides are TGTGCCAGCAGCCAAGAGCACGGGTACGCGCAAGAGACCCAGTACTTC.

V usage is TRBV10-3 and J usage is TRBJ1-3; D not resolved. CDR1 ENHRY and CDR2 SYGVKD come from the germline V gene. This CDR3 has 15 residues. CDR3 DNA: TGTGCAATCGGGAACAGAGGAGTCTCTGGAAACACCATATATTTT. Translating it yields CAIGNRGVSGNTIYF.

Many counts were recorded for this clonotype. This CDR3 is CASSRTGSFYLTDTQYF. In DNA, the CDR3 is TGTGCCAGCTCCCGGACAGGGTCCTTCTATCTCACAGATACGCAGTATTTT. The genes are TRBV11-2 and TRBJ2-3; 8 bases are a match to TRBD1. The CDR3 length is 17 residues. V shed 8 bases, J shed 2 bases, and the junction held 15 bases outside the gene matches. CDR1 SGHAT and CDR2 FQNNGV come from the germline V gene.

This clonotype showed up just a few times. The chain links TRBV2 to TRBJ2-5; no clear D gene. V was shortened by 5 bases and J by 4 bases, with 11 bases between the two germline ends. Per germline, CDR1 SNHLY and CDR2 FYNNEI. This CDR3 has 13 amino acids. The CDR3 reads CASSLGMGETQYF. CDR3 nucleotide sequence: TGTGCCAGCAGTCTTGGAATGGGAGAGACCCAGTACTTC. Based on the CDR3 plus reference TRBV2 and TRBJ2-5, the full variable domain is EPEVTQTPSHQVTQMGQEVILRCVPISNHLYFYWYRQILGQKVEFLVSFYNNEISEKSEIFDDQFSVERPDGSNFTLKIRSTKLEDSAMYFCASSLGMGETQYFGPGTRLLVL.